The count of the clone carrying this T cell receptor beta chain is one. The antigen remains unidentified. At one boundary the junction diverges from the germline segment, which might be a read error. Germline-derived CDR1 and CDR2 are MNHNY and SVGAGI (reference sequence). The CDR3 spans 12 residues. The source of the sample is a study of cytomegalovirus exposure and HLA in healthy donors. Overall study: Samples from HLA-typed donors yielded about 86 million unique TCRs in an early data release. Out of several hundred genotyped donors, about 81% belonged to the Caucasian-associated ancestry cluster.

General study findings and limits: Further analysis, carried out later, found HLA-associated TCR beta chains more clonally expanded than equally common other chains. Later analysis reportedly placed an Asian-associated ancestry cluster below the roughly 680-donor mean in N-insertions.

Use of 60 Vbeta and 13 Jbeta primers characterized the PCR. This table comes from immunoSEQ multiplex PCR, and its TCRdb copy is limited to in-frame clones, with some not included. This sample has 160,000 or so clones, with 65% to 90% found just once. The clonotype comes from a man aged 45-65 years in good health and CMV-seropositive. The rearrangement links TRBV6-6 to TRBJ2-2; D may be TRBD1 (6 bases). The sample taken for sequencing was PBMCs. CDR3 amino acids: CASTQGTGELFF. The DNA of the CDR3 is TGTGCCAGCACCCAGGGGACCGGGGAGTTGTTTTTT.